The T cell receptor (beta chain) under discussion was sequenced for a study of patients and donors after allogeneic stem cell transplantation. TCRdb ran MiXCR on the RT-PCR reads and lists one entry per CDR3 protein. In the table there are about 410,000 distinct CDR3 sequences, 15% to 20% of which are singletons. The CDR3 sequence is 14 residues long. Germline assignment: CDR1 LGHNA and CDR2 YSLEER. V was trimmed by 4 bases and J by 3 bases, leaving 13 bases between them. This sequence originates from a human donor who was either an allogeneic HSCT recipient or a stem cell or donor lymphocyte infusion donor (not recorded which). It is not recorded whose cells these are; they may come from a transplant donor. The rearrangement uses TRBV4-3 and TRBJ2-7, with unresolved D. Sequencing input: blood, either unsorted or a sorted T cell fraction (not recorded which). Written as DNA, the CDR3 is TGCGCCAGCAGCCTCGGACGTCAGAACTACGAGCAGTACTTC. This translates into CASSLGRQNYEQYF.